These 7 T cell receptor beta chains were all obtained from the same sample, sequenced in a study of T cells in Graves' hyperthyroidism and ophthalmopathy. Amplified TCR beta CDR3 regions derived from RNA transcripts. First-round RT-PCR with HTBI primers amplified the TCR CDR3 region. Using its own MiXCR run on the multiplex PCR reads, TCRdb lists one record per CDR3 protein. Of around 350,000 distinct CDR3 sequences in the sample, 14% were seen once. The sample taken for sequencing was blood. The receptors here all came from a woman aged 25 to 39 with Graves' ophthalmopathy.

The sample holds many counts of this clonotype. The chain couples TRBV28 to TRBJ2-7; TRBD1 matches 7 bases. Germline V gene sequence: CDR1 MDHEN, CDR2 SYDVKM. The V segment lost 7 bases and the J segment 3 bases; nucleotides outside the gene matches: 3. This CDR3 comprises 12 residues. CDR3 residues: CASTGTDYEQYF. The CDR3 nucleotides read TGTGCCAGCACCGGGACAGACTACGAGCAGTACTTC.

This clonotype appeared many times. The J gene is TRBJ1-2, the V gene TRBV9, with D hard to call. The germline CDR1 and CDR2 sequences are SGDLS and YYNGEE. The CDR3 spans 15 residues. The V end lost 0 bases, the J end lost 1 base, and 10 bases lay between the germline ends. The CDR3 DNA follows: TGTGCCAGCAGCGTAGCGTCCGATGATAACTATGGCTACACCTTC. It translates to CASSVASDDNYGYTF. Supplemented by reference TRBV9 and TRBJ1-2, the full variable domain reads DSGVTQTPKHLITATGQRVTLRCSPRSGDLSVYWYQQSLDQGLQFLIQYYNGEERAKGNILERFSAQQFPDLHSELNLSSLELGDSALYFCASSVASDDNYGYTFGSGTRLTVV.

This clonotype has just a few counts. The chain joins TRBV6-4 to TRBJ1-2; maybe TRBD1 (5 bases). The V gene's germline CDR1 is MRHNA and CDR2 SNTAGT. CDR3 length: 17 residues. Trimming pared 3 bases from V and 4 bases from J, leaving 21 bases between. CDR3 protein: CASSDFYGGVHPYGYTF. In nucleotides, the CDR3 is TGTGCCAGCAGTGATTTTTATGGAGGGGTCCACCCCTATGGCTACACCTTC.

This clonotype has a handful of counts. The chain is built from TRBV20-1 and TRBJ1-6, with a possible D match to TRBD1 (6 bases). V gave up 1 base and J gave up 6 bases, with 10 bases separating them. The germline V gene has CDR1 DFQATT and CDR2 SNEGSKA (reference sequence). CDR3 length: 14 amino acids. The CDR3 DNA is TGCAGTGCTAGAGTGGCAGGGGTTAATTCACCCCTCCACTTT. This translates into CSARVAGVNSPLHF.

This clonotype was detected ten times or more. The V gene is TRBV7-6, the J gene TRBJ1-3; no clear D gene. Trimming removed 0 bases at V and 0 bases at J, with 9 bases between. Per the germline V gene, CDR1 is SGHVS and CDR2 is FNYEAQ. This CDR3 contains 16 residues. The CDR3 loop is CASSLATASSGNTIYF. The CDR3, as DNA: TGTGCCAGCAGCTTAGCGACCGCTAGCTCTGGAAACACCATATATTTT.

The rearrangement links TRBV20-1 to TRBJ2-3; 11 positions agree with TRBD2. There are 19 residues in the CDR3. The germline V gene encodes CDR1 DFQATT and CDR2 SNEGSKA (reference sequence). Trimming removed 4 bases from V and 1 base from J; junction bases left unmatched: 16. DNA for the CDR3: TGCAGTGCTACGACAGGCGACATAGCGGGGGGGCCAGGCACAGATACGCAGTATTTT. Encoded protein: CSATTGDIAGGPGTDTQYF.

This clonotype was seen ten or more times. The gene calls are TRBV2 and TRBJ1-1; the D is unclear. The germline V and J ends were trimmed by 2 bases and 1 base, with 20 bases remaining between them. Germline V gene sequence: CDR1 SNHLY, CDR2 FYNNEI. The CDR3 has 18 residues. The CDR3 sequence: CASSENTPVAWGNTEAFF. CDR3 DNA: TGTGCCAGCAGTGAAAATACTCCAGTCGCTTGGGGGAACACTGAAGCTTTCTTT.